This T cell receptor beta chain derives from a study of T cells in Graves' hyperthyroidism and ophthalmopathy. What was amplified from RNA transcripts were TCR beta CDR3 regions. The HTBI primer set served for first-round RT-PCR of the TCR CDR3. TCRdb passed the multiplex PCR reads through MiXCR, listing each CDR3 protein once. The sample contains a few hundred thousand distinct CDR3 sequences, 15% to 17% of which appear only once. This clonotype came up a few times. V gave up 8 bases and J gave up 0 bases, with 6 bases separating them. The CDR3 is 13 residues long. The germline gives CDR1 KGHDR, CDR2 SFDVKD.

Sequenced input: blood. The source of this sequence is a woman aged 25 to 45 with Graves' hyperthyroidism. This chain links TRBV24-1 with TRBJ2-2; D gene unclear. The CDR3 protein is CATMEPNTGELFF. The DNA for the CDR3 is TGTGCCACCATGGAGCCGAACACCGGGGAGCTGTTTTTT.